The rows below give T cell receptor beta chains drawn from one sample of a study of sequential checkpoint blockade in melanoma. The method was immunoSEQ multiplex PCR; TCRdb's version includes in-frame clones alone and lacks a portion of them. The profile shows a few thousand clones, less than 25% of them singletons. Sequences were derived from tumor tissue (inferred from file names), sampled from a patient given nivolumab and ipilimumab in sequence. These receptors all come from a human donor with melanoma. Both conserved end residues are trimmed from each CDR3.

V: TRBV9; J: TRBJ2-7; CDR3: ASSRTGQSYEQY
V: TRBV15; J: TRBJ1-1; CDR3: ATSRETGNTEAF
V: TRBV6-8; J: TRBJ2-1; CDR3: ASSDGRENGEQF
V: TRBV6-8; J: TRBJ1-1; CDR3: ASSYQGSTEAF
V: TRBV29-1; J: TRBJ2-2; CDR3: SVVGGAFTGELF
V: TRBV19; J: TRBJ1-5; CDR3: ASSIGTGGNQPQH
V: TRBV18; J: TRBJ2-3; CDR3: ASSPGGTTDTQY
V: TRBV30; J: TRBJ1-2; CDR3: AWSLDRESGYT
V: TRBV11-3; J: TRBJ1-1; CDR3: ASSLTGLGGAEAF
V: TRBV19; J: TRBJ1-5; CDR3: ASKATRRDNQPQH
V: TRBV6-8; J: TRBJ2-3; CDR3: ASSYSAGGPTDTQY
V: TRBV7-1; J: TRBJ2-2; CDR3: ASSLGRDGELF
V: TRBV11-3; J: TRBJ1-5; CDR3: ASSLGQGLQPQH
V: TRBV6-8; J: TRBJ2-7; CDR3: ASRLGTPPYEQY
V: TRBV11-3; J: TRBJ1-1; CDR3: ASSHRLGNTEAF
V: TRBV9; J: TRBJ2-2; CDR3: ASSLGGTGELF
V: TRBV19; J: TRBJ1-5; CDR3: ASSIWGRDHQPQH
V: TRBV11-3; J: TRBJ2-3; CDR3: ASSLPQGGGTDTQY
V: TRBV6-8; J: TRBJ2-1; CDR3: AISTGTSGGLLGNEQF
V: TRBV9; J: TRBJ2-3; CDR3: ASTRAGGSTDTQY
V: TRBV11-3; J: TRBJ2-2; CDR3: ASSPGTSETGELF
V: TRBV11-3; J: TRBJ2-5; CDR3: ASSLVASGRETQY
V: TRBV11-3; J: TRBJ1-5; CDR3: ASSQGTGLNDQPQH
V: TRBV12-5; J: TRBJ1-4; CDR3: ASNGARVGKLF
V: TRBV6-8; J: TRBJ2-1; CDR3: ASIGGLSYNEQF
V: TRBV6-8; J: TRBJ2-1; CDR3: ASSRTLASSFNNEQF
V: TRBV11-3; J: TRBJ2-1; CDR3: ASSLTALAGGNNEQF
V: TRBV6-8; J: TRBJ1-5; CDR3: ASRPGQGGNQPQH
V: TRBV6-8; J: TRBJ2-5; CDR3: ASTLRGASKETQY
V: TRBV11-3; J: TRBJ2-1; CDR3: ASSLVAGGPYNEQF
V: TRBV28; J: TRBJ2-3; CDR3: ASRRLRTDTQY
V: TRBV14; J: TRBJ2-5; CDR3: ASSHWGGETQY
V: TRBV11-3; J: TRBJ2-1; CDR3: ASSPKTSFDEQF
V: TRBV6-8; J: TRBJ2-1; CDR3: ASTAVGNEQF
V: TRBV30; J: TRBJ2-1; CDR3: ASTSGIGNEQF
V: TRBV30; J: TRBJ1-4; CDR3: AWSVKRVSNEKLF
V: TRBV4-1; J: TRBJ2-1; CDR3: ASSQDPYNEQF
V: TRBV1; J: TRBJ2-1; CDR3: ASSQDGSGYNEQF
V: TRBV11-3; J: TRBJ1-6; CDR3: ASSPGGPGAGSPLH
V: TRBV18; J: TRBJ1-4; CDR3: ASSPDRASEKLF
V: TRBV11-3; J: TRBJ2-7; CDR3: ASSPSGVTYEQY
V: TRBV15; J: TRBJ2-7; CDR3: ATSRDGATTYEQY